This T cell receptor beta chain was documented in a study of regulatory T cells in long-lasting Graves disease. Building the TCR beta libraries relied on iRepertoire HTBI primers, and CDR3 regions underwent Arm-PCR. One entry per CDR3 protein, called by TCRdb with MiXCR from the multiplex PCR reads. The repertoire includes 300,000 to 400,000 distinct CDR3 sequences, about a sixth of them detected once, and about 38% sits in the top ten. Deletions cut 2 bases from V and 2 bases from J, with 13 bases between. The CDR3 covers 17 residues. The germline gives CDR1 MNHEY, CDR2 SVGEGT. This clonotype showed up many times. Specified time point: newly diagnosed GD, antithyroid drugs for less than 3 months. PBMC RNA was the source of the TCR library.

This TCR derives from a female donor with Graves disease. V is TRBV6-2 or TRBV6-3 and J is TRBJ2-6; a weak D match, TRBD1 (6 bases). Sample: peripheral blood mononuclear cells (PBMCs), taken at new diagnosis, from a patient treated with antithyroid drugs. The CDR3 nucleotides read TGTGCCAGCAGTTACATACCTTGGGACACTGGGGCCAACGTCCTGACTTTC. Encoded protein: CASSYIPWDTGANVLTF.